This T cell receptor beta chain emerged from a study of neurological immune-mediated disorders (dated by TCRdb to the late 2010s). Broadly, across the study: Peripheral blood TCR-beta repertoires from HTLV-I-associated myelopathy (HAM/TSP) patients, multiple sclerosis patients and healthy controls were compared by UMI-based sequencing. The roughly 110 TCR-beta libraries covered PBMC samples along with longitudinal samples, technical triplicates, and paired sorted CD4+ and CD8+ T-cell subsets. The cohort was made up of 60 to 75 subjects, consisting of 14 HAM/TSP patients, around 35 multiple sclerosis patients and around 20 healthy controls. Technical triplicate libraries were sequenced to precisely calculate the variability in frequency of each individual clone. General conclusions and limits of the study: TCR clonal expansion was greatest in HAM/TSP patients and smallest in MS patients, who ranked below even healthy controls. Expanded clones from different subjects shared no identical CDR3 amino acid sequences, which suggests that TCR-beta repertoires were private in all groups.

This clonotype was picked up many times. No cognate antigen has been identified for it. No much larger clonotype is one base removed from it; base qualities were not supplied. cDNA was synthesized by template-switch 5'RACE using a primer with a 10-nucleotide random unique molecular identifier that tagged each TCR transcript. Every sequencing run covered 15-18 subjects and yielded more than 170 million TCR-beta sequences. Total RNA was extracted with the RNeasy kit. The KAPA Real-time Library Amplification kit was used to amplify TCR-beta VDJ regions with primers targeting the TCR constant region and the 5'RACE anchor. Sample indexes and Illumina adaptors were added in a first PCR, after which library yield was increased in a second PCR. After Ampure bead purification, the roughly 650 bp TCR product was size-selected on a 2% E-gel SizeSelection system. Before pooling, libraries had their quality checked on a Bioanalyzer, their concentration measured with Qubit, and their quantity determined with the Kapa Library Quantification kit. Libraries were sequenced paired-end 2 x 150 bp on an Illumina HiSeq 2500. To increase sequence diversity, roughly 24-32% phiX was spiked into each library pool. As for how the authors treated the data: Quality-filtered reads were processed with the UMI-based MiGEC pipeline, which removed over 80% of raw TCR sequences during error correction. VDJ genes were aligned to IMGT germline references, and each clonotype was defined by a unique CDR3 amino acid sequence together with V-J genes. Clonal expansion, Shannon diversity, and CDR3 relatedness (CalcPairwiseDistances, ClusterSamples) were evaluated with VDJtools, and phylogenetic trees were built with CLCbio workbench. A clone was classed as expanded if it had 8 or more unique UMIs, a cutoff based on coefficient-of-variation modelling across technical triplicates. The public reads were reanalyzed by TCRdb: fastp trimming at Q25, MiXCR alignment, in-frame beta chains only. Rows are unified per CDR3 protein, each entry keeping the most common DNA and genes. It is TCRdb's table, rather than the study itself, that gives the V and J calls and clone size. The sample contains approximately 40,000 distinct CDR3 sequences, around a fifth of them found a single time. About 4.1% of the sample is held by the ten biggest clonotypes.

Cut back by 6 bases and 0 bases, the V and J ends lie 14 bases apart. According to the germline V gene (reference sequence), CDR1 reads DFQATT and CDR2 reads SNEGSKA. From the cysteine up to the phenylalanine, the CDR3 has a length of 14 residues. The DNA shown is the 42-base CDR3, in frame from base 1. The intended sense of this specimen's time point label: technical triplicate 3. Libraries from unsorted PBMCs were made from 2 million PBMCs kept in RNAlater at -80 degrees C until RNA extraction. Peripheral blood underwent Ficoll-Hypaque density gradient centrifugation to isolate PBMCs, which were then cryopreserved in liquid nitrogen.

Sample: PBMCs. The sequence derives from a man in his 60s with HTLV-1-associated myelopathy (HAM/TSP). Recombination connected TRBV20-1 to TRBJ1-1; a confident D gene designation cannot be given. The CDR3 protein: CSASFFAMNTEAFF. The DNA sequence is TGCAGTGCATCTTTCTTTGCCATGAACACTGAAGCTTTCTTT.